This TCR beta chain appears in the sequencing data of a study of shared clonotypes between healthy human individuals. Germline V gives CDR1 LNHDA, CDR2 SQIVND (reference sequence). This CDR3 has 14 amino acids. The germline V and J ends were trimmed by 5 bases and 5 bases, with 14 bases remaining between them. Overall study findings and caveats: Sampling involved blood alone; tissue repertoires likely differ. The study generally estimated greater richness for naive than memory subsets.

Data came from immunoSEQ multiplex PCR; TCRdb stores just in-frame clones and leaves some out. The sample lists a few million clones; 90% to 95% were seen once. Details on this clone: Its antigen remains unidentified.

Sequencing was carried out using naive CD4+ T cells sorted from blood. The subset: CD45RA+ positively selected. This sequence originates from a man younger than 30 in good health. J is TRBJ2-3 and V is TRBV19; D possibly corresponds to TRBD2 (6 bases). The CDR3 loop reads CASSVQGGGDTQYF. For the CDR3, the DNA is TGTGCCAGTAGTGTCCAGGGAGGTGGAGATACGCAGTATTTT.